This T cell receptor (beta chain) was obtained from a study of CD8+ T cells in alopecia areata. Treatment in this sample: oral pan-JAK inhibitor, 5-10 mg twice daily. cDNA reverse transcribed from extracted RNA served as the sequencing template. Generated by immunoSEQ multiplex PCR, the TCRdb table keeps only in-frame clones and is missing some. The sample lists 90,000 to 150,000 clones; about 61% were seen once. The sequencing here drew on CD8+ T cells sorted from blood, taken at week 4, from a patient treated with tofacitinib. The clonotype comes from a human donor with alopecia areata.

Here the CDR3 reads CASGQTNTGELFF. As DNA, the CDR3 is TGTGCCAGTGGTCAGACGAACACCGGGGAGCTGTTTTTT. The chain combines TRBV7-9 with TRBJ2-2; D ambiguous. The germline V gene encodes CDR1 SEHNR and CDR2 FQNEAQ (reference sequence). Trimming removed 9 bases from V and 0 bases from J, with 8 bases in between. CDR3 length equals 13 residues.